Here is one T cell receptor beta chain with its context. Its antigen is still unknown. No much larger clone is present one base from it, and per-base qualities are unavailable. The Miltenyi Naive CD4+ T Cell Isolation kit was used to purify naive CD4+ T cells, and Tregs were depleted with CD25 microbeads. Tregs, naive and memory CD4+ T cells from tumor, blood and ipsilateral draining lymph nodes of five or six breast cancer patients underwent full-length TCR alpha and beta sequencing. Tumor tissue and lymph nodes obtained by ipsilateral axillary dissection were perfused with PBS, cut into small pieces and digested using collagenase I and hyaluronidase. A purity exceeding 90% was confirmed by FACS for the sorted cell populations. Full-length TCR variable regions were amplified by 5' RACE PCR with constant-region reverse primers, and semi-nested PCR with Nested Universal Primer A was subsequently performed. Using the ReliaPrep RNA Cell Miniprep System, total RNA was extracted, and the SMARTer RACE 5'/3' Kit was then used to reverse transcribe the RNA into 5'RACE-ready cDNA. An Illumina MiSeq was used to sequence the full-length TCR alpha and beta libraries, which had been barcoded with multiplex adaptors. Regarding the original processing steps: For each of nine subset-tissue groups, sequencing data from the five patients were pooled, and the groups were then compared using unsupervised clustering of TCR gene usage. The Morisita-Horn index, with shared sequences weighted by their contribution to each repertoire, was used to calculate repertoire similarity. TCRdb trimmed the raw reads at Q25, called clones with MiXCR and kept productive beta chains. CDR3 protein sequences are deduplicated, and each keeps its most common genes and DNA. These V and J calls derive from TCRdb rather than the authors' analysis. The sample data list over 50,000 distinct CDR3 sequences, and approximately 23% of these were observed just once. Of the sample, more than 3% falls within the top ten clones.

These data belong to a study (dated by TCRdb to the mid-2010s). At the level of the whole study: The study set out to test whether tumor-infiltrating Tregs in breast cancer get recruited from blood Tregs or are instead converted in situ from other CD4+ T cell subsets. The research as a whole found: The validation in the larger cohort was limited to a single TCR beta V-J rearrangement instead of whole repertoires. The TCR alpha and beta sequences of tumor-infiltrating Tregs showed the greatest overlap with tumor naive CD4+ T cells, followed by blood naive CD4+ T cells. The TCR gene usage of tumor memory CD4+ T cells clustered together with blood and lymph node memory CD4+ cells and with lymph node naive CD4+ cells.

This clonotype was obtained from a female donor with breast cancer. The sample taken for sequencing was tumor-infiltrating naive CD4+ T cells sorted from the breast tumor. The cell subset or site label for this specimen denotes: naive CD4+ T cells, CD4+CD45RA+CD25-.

At the DNA level, the sequence is TGTGCCAGCAGCTTAGGCGGGGCGAACACCGGGGAGCTGTTTTTT. This encodes CASSLGGANTGELFF. Recombination linked TRBV7-2 to TRBJ2-2, with TRBD2 tentatively as D gene (6 bases match). The CDR3 holds 15 amino acids from the cysteine to the phenylalanine. Just the 45-base CDR3 DNA is kept, in frame starting at base 1. For CDR1 and CDR2, the germline V gene lists SGHTA and FQGNSA. Relative to germline, V is 1 base shorter and J is 0 bases shorter, with 6 bases between their ends.